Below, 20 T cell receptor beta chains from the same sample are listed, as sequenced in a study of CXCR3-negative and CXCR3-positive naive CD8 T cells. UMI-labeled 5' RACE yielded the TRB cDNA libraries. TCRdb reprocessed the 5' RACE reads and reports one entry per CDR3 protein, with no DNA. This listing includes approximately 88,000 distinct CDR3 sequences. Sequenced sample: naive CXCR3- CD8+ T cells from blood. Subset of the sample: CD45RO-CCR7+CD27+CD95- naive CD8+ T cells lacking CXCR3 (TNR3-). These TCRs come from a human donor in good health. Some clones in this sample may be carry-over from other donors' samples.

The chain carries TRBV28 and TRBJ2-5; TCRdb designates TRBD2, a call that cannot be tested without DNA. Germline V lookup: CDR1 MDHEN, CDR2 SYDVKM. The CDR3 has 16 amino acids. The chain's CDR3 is CASSLGLAGVGETQYF.

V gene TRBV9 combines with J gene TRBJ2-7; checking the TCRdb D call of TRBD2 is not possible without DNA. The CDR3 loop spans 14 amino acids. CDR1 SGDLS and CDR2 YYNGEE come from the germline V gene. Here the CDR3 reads CASSVARGGYEQYF.

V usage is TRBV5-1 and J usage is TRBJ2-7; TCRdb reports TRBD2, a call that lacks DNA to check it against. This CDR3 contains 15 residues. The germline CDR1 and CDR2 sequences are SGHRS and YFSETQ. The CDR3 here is CASSPGTGSSYEQYF.

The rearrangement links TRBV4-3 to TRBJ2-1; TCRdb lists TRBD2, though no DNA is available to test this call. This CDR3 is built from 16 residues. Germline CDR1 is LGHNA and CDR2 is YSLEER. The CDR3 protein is CASSQDAGTGYNEQFF.

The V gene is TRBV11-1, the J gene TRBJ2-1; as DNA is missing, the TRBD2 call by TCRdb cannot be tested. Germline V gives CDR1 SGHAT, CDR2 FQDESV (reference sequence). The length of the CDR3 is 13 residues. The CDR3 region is CASRSGNYNEQFF. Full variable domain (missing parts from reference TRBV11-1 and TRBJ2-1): EAEVAQSPRYKITEKSQAVAFWCDPISGHATLYWYRQILGQGPELLVQFQDESVVDDSQLPKDRFSAERLKGVDSTLKIQPAELGDSAMYLCASRSGNYNEQFFGPGTRLTVL.

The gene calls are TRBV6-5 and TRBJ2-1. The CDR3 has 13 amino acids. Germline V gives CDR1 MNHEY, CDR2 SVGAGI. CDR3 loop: CASSLQRPNEQFF.

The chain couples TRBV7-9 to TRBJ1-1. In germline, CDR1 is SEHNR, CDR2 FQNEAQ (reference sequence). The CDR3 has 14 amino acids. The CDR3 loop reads CASSLPTRNTEAFF.

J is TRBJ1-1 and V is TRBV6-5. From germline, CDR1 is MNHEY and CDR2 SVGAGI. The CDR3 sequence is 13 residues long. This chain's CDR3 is CASSPSVGTEAFF.

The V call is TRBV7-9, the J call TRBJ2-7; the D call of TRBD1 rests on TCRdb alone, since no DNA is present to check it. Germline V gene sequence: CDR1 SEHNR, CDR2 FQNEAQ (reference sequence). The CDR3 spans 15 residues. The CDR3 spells CASSTSLGATYEQYF.

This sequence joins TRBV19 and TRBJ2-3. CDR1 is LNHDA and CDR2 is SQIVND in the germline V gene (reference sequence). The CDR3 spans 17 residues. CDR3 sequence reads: CASSYRWVGSSTDTQYF.

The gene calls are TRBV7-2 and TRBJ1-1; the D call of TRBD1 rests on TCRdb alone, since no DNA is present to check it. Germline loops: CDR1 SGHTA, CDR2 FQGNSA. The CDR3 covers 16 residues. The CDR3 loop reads CASSSERGGLNTEAFF.

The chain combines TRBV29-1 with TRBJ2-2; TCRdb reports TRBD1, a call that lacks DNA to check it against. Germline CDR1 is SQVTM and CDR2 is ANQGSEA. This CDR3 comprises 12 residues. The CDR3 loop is CSVPRGAGELFF.

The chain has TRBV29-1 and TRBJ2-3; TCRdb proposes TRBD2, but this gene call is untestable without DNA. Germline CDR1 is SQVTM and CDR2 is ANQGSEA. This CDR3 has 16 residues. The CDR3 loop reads CSVEGTEETSTDTQYF.

The CDR3 spells CAGSLGQGETQYF. The V gene is TRBV6-5, the J gene TRBJ2-5; TCRdb proposes TRBD1, but this gene call is untestable without DNA. The germline gives CDR1 MNHEY, CDR2 SVGAGI. This CDR3 is built from 13 residues.

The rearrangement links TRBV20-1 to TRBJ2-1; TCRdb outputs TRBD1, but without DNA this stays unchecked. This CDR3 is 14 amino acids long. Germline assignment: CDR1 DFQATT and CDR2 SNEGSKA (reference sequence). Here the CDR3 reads CSARVWTGVYEQFF.

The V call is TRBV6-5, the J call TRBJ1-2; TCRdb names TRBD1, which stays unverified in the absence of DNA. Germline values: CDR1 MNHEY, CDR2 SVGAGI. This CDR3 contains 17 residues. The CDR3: CASSYTEDRVSNYGYTF.

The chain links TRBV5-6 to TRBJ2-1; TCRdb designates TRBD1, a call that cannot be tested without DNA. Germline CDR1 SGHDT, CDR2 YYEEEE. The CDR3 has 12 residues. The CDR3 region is CASSPGDNEQFF.

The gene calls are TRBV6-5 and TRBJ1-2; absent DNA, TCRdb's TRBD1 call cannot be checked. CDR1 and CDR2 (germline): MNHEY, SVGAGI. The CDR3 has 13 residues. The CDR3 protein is CASSYSGGDGYTF.

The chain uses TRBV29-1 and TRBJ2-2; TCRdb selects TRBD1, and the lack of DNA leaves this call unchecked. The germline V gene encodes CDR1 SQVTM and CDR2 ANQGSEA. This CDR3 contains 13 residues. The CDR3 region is CSASAGLTGELFF.

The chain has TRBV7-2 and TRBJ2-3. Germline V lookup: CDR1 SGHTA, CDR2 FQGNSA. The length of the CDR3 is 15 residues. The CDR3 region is CASSLGATDTDTQYF. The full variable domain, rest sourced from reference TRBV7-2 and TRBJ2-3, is GAGVSQSPSNKVTEKGKDVELRCDPISGHTALYWYRQSLGQGLEFLIYFQGNSAPDKSGLPSDRFSAERTGGSVSTLTIQRTQQEDSAVYLCASSLGATDTDTQYFGPGTRLTVL.